This T cell receptor beta chain was captured by sequencing in a study of blood T cell repertoires in COVID-19. Study-wide context: The study drew acute and convalescent COVID-19 samples from the United States, Italy and Spain. In each case, the material was cDNA or gDNA derived from T cells, B-cell-depleted T cells, or PBMCs.

Germline V CDR1 and CDR2: MNHEY, SVGAGI. V lost 0 bases to trimming and J lost 4 bases; unmatched junction nucleotides: 4. The CDR3 has 15 amino acids. Authors' methods: The authors estimated nucleated cell counts from reference gene primer amplification. The data were produced by immunoSEQ multiplex PCR, yet TCRdb's version contains in-frame clones alone and is incomplete. V, J and clone size were drawn from that table, and D and trimming were deduced from the DNA. The data contain about 69,000 clones, roughly 79% of them seen just once; the ten biggest clones take up 47%. This TCR came from a human donor in a cohort sampled during active COVID-19. Sequencing was carried out using peripheral blood. The V and J genes are TRBV6-5 and TRBJ1-1; 8 bases map to TRBD1. The CDR3 DNA reads as TGTGCCAGCAGTTACTCGAGGACAGGGAGCACTGAAGCTTTCTTT. Translated: CASSYSRTGSTEAFF.